The T cell receptor (beta chain) under discussion was sequenced for a study of T cells in Graves' hyperthyroidism and ophthalmopathy. Study-wide points: Among clonotypes expanded in thyroid above 0.001, most were also found in blood.

This clonotype was seen ten or more times. Antigen: not known. The source material, RNA transcripts, was used to amplify TCR beta CDR3 regions. Initially, a first-round RT-PCR of the TCR CDR3 employed the HTBI primer set. TCRdb independently ran MiXCR on the multiplex PCR reads; one entry per CDR3 protein. The sample yields approximately 380,000 distinct CDR3 sequences, about a fifth seen once. CDR1 and CDR2 (germline): SQVTM, ANQGSEA. Losses at the gene ends were 3 bases for V and 4 bases for J; bases not matched to a gene: 10. This CDR3 region has 16 residues. The clonotype comes from a woman aged 18-30 years with Graves' hyperthyroidism. V usage is TRBV29-1 and J usage is TRBJ2-3, with 10 bases that match TRBD2. The sample was blood. The CDR3 sequence is CSVEGEGTSVSDTQYF. Here the CDR3 DNA reads TGCAGCGTTGAGGGGGAGGGGACTAGCGTGTCAGATACGCAGTATTTT.